This TCR beta chain was identified in a study of shared clonotypes between healthy human individuals. In this sample, this clone turned up once. Loaded into unsorted PBMC replicate PCRs was about 0.3 ug DNA, about 30,000 T cell genomes. Using immunoSEQ multiplex PCR, the repertoire was profiled, and TCRdb retains in-frame clones only, with some absent. This sample has about 490,000 clones, with 76% found just once. The V gene's germline CDR1 is SQVTM and CDR2 ANQGSEA. The CDR3 length is 14 residues. V lost 4 bases to trimming and J lost 1 base, with 13 bases between them. The source of this sequence is a woman between 40 and 50 years old in good health. Some clones in this sample may be carry-over from other donors' samples. The sequencing sample was made of PBMCs. The genes are TRBV29-1 and TRBJ1-1; D gene unclear. CDR3 sequence: CSVVNWHKNTEAFF. The CDR3 bases are TGCAGCGTTGTCAATTGGCACAAGAACACTGAAGCTTTCTTT.